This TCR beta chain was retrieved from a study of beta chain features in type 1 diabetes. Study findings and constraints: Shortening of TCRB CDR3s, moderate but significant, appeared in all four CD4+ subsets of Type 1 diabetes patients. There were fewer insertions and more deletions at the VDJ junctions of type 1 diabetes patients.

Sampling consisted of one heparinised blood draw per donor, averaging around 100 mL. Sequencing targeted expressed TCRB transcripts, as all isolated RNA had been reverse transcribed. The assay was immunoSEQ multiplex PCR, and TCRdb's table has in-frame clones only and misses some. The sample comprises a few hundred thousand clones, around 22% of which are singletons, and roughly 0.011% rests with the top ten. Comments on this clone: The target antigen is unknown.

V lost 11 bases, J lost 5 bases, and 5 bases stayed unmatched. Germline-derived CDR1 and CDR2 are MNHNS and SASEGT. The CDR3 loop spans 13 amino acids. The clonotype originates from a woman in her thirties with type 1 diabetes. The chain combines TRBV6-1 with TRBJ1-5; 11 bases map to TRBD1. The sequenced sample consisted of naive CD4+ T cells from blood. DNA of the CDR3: TGTGCCGGACAGGGGGCTTGGGATCAGCCCCAGCATTTT. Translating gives CAGQGAWDQPQHF.